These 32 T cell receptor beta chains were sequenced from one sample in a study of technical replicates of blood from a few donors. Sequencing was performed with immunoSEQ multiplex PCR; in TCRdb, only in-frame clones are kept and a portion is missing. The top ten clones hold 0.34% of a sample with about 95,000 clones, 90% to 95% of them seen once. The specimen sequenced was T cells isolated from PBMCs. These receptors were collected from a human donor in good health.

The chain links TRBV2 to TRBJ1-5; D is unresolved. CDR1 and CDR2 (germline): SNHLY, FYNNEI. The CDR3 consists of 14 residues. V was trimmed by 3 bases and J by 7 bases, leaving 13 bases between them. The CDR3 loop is CASSDATVQQPQHF. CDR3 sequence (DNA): TGTGCCAGCAGTGACGCTACTGTGCAACAGCCCCAGCATTTT. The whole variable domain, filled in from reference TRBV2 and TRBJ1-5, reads EPEVTQTPSHQVTQMGQEVILRCVPISNHLYFYWYRQILGQKVEFLVSFYNNEISEKSEIFDDQFSVERPDGSNFTLKIRSTKLEDSAMYFCASSDATVQQPQHFGDGTRLSIL.

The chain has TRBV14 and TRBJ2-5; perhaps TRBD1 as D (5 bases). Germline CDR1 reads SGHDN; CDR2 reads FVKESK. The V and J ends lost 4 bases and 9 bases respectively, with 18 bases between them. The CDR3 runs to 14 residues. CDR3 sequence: CASSLGTGWIAQYF. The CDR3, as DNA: TGTGCCAGCAGCCTAGGCACAGGCTGGATAGCCCAGTACTTC. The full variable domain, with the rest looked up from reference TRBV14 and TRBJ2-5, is EAGVTQFPSHSVIEKGQTVTLRCDPISGHDNLYWYRRVMGKEIKFLLHFVKESKQDESGMPNNRFLAERTGGTYSTLKVQPAELEDSGVYFCASSLGTGWIAQYFGPGTRLLVL.

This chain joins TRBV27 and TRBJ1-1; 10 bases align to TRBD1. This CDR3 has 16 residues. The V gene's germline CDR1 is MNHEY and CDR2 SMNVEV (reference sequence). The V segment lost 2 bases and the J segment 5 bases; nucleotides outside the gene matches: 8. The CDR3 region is CASSLASTGGFTEAFF. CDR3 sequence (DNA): TGTGCCAGCAGTTTAGCCTCGACAGGGGGCTTTACTGAAGCTTTCTTT.

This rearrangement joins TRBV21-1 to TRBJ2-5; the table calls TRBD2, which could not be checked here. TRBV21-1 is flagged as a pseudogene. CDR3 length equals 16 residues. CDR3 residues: CASSKEIAGAKETQYF. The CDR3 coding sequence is TGTGCCAGCAGCAAAGAGATAGCGGGGGCTAAAGAGACCCAGTACTTC.

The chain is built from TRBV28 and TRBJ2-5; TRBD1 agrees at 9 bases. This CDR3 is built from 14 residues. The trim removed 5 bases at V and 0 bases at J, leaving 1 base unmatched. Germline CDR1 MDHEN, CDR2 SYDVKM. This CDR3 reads CASSGQGHQETQYF. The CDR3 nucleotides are TGTGCCAGCAGTGGACAGGGGCACCAAGAGACCCAGTACTTC.

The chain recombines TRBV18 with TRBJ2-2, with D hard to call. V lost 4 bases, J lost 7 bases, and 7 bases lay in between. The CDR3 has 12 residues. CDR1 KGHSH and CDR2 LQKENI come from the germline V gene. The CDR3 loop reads CASSRPNGELFF. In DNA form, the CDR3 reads TGTGCCAGCTCACGACCCAACGGGGAGCTGTTTTTT.

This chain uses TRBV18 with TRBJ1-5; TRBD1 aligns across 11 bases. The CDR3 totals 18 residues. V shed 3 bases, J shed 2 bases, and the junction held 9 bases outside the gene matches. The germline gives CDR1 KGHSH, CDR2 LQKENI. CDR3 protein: CASSPGQGEGRGNQPQHF. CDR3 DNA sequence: TGTGCCAGCTCACCGGGACAGGGGGAGGGTCGGGGCAATCAGCCCCAGCATTTT.

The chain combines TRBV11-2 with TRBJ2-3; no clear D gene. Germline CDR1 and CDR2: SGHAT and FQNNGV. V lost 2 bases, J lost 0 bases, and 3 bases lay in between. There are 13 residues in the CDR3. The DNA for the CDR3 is TGTGCCAGCAGCTTATCTAGCACAGATACGCAGTATTTT. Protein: CASSLSSTDTQYF.

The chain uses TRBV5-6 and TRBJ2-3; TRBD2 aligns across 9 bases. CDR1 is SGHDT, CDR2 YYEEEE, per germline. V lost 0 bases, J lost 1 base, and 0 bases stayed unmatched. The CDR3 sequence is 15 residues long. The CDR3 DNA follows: TGTGCCAGCAGCTTGGGACTAGCGGGCACAGATACGCAGTATTTT. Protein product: CASSLGLAGTDTQYF.

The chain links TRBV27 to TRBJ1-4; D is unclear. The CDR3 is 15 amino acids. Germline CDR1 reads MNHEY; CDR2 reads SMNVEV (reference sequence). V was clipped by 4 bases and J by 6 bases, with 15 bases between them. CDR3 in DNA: TGTGCCAGCAGTTCCTTGGGCAGATCGCATGAAAAACTGTTTTTT. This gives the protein CASSSLGRSHEKLFF.

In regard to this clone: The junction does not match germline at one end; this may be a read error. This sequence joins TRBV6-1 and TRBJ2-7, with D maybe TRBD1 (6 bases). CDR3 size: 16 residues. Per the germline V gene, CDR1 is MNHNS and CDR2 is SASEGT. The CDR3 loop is CAISESQTGLAYEQYF. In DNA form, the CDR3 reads TGTGCCATCAGTGAGTCACAGACAGGTCTAGCCTACGAGCAGTACTTC.

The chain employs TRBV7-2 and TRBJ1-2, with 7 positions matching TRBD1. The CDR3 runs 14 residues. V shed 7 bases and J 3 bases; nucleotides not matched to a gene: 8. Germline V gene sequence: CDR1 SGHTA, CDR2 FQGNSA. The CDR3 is CASILSTGDYGYTF. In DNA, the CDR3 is TGTGCCAGCATCCTAAGTACAGGGGACTATGGCTACACCTTC.

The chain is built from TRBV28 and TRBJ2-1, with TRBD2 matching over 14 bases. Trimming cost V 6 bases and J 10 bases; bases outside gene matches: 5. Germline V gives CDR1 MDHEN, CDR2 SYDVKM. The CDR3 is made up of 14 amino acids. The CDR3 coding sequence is TGTGCCAGCAGAATGGGACTAGCGGGAGAAGAGCAGTTCTTC. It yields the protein CASRMGLAGEEQFF.

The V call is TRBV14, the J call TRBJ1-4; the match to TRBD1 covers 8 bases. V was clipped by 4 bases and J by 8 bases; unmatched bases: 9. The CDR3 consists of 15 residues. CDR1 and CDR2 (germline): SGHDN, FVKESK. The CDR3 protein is CASSRTTGGNEKLFF. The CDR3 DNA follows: TGTGCCAGCAGCCGAACTACAGGGGGAAACGAAAAACTGTTTTTT.

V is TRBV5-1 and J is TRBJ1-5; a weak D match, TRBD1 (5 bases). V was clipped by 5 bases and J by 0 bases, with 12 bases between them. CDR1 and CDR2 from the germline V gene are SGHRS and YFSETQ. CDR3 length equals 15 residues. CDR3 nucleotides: TGCGCCAGCAGATACGACAGCTCTAGCAATCAGCCCCAGCATTTT. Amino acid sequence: CASRYDSSSNQPQHF.

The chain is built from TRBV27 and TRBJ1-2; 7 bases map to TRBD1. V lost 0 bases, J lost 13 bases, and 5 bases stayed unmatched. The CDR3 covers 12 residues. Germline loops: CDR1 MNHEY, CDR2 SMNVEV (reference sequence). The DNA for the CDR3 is TGTGCCAGCAGTTTATCTTTAGGGGGCAGCACCTTC. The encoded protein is CASSLSLGGSTF.

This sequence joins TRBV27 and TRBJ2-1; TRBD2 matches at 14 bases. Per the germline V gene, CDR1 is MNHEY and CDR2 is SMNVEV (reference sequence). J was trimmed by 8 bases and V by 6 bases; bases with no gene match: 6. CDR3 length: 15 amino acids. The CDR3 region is CASSRGTSGRDEQFF. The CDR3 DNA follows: TGTGCCAGCAGCCGAGGGACTAGCGGGAGAGATGAGCAGTTCTTC.

For the CDR3, the DNA is TGTGCCAGCAGCTTAAAGGCTAGCGGGAGCAACGAGCAGTACTTC. Residues: CASSLKASGSNEQYF. The V and J genes are TRBV7-6 and TRBJ2-7; 10 bases match TRBD2. Looked up from germline, CDR1 is SGHVS and CDR2 is FNYEAQ. V lost 2 bases, J lost 5 bases, and 6 bases stayed unmatched. The CDR3 extends over 15 amino acids.

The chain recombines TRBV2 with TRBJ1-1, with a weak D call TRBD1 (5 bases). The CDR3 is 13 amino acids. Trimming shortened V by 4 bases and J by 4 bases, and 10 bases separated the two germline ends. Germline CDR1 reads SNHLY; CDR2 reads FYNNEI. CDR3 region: CASSGGLITEAFF. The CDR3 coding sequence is TGTGCCAGCAGTGGGGGACTGATCACTGAAGCTTTCTTT.

CDR3 loop: CASSLGANQPQHF. The CDR3 region has the DNA TGTGCCAGCAGCTTAGGGGCCAATCAGCCCCAGCATTTT. The chain combines TRBV7-6 with TRBJ1-5, with unresolved D. The CDR3 length is 13 residues. V lost 1 base and J 3 bases, leaving 4 bases between the germline ends. The germline V gene has CDR1 SGHVS and CDR2 FNYEAQ.

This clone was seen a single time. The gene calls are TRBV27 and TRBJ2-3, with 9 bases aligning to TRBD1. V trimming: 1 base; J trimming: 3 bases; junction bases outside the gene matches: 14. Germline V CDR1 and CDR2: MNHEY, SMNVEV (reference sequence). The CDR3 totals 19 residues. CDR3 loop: CASSLWLGQGHIRTDTQYF. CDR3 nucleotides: TGTGCCAGCAGTTTATGGCTGGGACAGGGTCATATCCGGACAGATACGCAGTATTTT.

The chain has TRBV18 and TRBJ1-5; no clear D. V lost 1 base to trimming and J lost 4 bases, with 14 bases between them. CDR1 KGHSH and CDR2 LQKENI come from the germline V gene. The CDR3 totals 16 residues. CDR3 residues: CASSPQSGPVNQPQHF. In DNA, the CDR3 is TGTGCCAGCTCACCACAATCTGGGCCAGTAAATCAGCCCCAGCATTTT.

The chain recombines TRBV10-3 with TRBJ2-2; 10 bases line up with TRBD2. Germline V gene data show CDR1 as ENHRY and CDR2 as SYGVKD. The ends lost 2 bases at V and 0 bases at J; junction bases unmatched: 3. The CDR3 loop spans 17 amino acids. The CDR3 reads CAISEKLAGSNTGELFF. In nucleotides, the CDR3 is TGTGCCATCAGTGAGAAACTAGCGGGGTCGAACACCGGGGAGCTGTTTTTT.

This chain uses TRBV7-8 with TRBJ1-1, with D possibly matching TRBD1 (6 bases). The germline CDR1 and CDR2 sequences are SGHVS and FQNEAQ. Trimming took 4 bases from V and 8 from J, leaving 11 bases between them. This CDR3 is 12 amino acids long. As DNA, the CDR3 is TGTGCCAGCAGCTCACGACAGGTCGAAGCTTTCTTT. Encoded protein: CASSSRQVEAFF.

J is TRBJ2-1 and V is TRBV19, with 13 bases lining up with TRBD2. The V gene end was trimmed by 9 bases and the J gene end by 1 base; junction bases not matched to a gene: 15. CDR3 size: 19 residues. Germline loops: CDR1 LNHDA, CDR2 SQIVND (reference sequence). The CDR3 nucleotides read TGTGCCAGCAAGAGGACTAGCGGGAGTCCCCCGGGATCCTACAATGAGCAGTTCTTC. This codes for CASKRTSGSPPGSYNEQFF.

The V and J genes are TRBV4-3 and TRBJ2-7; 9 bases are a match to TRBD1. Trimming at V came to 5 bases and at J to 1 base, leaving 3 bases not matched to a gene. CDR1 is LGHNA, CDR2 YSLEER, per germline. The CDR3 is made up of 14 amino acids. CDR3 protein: CASSYGTGSYEQYF. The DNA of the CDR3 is TGCGCCAGCAGCTACGGGACAGGGTCCTACGAGCAGTACTTC.

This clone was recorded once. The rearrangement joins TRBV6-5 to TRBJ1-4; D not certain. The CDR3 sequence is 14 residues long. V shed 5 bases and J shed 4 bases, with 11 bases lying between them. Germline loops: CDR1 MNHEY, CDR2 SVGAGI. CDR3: CASSAPGYNEKLFF. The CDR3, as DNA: TGTGCCAGCAGTGCGCCGGGGTATAATGAAAAACTGTTTTTT.

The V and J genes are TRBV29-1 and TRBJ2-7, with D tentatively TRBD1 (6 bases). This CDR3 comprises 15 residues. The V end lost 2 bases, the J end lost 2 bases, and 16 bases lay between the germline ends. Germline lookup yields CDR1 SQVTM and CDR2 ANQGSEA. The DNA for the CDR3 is TGCAGCGTTGAAATTGGTGGGGGACACCCCTACGAGCAGTACTTC. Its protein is CSVEIGGGHPYEQYF.

This chain's CDR3 is CASSSGQNTEAFF. The CDR3, as DNA: TGTGCCAGCAGTTCCGGACAGAACACTGAAGCTTTCTTT. The chain combines TRBV28 with TRBJ1-1; tentative D call: TRBD1 (5 bases). The V end lost 4 bases, the J end lost 1 base, and 7 bases lay between the germline ends. In germline, CDR1 is MDHEN, CDR2 SYDVKM. CDR3 size: 13 residues.

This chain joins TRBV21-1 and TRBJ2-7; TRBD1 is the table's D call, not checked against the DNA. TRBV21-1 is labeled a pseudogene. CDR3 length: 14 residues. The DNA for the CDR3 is TGTGCCAGCAGCAAGGTTTCAGGGGAAGACGAGCAGTACTTC. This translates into CASSKVSGEDEQYF.

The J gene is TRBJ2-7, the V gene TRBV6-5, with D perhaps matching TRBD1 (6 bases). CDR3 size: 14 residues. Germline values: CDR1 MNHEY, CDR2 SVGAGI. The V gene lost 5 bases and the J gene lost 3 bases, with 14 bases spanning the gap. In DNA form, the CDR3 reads TGTGCCAGCAGTCCCAGGGGAGATGACTACGAGCAGTACTTC. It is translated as CASSPRGDDYEQYF.

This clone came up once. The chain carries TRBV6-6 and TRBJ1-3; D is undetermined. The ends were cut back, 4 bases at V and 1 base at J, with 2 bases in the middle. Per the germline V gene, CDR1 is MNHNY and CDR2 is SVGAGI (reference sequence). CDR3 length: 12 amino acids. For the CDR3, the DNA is TGTGCCAGCAGTTTATCTGGAAACACCATATATTTT. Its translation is CASSLSGNTIYF.